This paragraph reports one T cell receptor (beta chain). The data belong to a study of blood T cell repertoires in COVID-19. The CDR3 length is 15 residues. Trimming took 6 bases from V and 5 from J, leaving 16 bases between them. Per germline, CDR1 MNHEY and CDR2 SVGAGI. Profiled with immunoSEQ multiplex PCR; TCRdb holds only in-frame clones, not every one. The sample contains around 170,000 clones, 90% to 95% of which appear only once. The TCR was taken from a man aged 50 to 60 with acute or convalescent COVID-19. V is TRBV6-5 and J is TRBJ2-2; weak D call: TRBD1 (6 bases). The specimen sequenced was peripheral blood. In nucleotides, the CDR3 is TGTGCCAGCAGAACGACATCGGACAGTACCGGGGAGCTGTTTTTT. Its translation is CASRTTSDSTGELFF.